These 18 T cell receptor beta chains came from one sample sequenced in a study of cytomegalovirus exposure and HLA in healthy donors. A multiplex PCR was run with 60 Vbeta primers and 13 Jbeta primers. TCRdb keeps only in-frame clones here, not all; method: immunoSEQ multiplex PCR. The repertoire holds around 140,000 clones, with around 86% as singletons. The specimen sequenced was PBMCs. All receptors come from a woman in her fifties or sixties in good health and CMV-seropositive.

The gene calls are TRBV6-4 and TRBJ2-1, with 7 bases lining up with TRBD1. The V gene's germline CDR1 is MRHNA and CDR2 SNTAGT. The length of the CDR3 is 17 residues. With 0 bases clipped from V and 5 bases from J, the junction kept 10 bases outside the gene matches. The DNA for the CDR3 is TGTGCCAGCAGTGACTCGTTCCGACAGGGAATTAACAATGAGCAGTTCTTC. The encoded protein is CASSDSFRQGINNEQFF.

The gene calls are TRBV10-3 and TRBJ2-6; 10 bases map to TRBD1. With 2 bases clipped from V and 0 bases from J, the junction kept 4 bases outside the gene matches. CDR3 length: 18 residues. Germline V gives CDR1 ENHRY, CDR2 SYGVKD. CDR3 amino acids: CAISETGTGDSGANVLTF. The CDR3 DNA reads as TGTGCCATCAGTGAGACCGGGACAGGGGACTCTGGGGCCAACGTCCTGACTTTC.

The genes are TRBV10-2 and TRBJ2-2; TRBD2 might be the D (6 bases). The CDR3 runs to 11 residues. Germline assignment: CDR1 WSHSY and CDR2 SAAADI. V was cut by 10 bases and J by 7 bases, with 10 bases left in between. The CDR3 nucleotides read TGCGCCACCACGGGGGTCGGGGAGCTGTTTTTT. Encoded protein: CATTGVGELFF.

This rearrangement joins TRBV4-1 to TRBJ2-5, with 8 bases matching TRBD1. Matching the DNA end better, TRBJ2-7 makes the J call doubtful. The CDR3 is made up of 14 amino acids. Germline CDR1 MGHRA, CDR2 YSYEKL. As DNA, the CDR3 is TGCGCCAGCAGCCAAGATACAGGGGGGATCGAGCAGTACTTC. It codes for CASSQDTGGIEQYF.

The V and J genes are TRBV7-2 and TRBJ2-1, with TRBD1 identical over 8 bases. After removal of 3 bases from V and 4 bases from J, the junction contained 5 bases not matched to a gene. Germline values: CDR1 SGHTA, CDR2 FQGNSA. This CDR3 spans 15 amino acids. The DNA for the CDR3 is TGTGCCAGCAGCTTTGCCGGGACAGGATACAATGAGCAGTTCTTC. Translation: CASSFAGTGYNEQFF.

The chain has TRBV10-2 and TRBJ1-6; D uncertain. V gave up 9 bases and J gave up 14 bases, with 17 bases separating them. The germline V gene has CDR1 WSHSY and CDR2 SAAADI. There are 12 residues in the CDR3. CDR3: CASAPRSSTLHF. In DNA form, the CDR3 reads TGCGCCAGTGCCCCTCGTTCTAGTACCCTCCACTTT.

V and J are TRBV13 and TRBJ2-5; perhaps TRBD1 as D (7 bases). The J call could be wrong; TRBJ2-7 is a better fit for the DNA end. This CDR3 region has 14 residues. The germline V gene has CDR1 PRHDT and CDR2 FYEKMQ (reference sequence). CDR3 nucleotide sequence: TGTGCCAGCAGCTTGCCAGGGGGGTCCTACGAGCAGTACTTC. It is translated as CASSLPGGSYEQYF.

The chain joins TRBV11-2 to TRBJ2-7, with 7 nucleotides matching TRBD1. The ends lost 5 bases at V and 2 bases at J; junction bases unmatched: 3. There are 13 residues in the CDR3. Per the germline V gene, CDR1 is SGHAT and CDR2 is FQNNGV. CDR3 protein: CASSGTAAYEQYF. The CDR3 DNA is TGTGCCAGCAGCGGGACAGCGGCCTACGAGCAGTACTTC.

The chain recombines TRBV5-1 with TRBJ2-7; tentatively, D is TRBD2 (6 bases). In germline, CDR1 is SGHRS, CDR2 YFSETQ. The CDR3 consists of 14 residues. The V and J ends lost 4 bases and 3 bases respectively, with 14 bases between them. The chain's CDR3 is CASSRDSGSYEQYF. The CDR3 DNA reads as TGCGCCAGCAGCCGGGACTCTGGGAGCTACGAGCAGTACTTC.

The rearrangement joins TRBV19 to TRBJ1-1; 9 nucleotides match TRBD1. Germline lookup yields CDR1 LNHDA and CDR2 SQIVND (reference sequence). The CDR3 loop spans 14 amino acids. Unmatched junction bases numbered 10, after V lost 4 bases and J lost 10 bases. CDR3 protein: CASSKTGGTGVAFF. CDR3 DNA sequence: TGTGCCAGTAGTAAAACAGGGGGCACCGGGGTAGCTTTCTTT.

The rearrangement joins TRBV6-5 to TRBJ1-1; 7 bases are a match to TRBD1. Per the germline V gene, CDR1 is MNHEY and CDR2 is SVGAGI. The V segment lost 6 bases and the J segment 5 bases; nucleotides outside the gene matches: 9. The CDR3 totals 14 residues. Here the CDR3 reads CASRSTGDSTEAFF. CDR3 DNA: TGTGCCAGCAGGTCTACAGGGGACTCGACTGAAGCTTTCTTT.

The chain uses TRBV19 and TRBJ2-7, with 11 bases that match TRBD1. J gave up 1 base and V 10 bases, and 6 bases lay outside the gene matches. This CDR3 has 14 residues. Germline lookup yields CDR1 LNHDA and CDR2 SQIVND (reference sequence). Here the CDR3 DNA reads TGTGCCACGTCCGGGGACAGGGGGTCCTACGAGCAGTACTTC. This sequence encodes CATSGDRGSYEQYF.

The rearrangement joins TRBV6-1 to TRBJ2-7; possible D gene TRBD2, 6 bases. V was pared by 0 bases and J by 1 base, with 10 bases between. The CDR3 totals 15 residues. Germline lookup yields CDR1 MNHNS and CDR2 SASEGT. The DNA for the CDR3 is TGTGCCAGCAGTGAAGCGCCTAGCGCTTCCTACGAGCAGTACTTC. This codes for CASSEAPSASYEQYF.

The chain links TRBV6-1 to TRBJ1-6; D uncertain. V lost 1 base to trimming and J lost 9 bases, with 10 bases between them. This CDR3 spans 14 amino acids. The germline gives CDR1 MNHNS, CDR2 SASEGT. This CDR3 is CASSEDSTISPLHF. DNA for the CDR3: TGTGCCAGCAGTGAAGACAGTACAATTTCACCCCTCCACTTT.

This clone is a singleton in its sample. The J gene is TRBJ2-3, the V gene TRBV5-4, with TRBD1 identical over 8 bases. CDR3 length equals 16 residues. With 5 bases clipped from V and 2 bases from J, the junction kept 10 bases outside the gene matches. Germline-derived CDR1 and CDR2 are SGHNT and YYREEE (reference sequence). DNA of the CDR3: TGTGCCAGCAGACGTATCTACAGGGGGATCACAGATACGCAGTATTTT. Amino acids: CASRRIYRGITDTQYF.

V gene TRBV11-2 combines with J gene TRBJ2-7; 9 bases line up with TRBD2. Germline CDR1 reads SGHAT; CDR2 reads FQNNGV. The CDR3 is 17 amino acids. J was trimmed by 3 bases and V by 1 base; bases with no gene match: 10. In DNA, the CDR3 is TGTGCCAGCAGCTTAGGGTTAATGGGACTAGCTTACTACGAGCAGTACTTC. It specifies CASSLGLMGLAYYEQYF.

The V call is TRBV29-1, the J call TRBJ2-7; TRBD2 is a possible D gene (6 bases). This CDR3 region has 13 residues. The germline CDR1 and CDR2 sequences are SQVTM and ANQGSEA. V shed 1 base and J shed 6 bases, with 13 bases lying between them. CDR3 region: CSVEGDSSSEQYF. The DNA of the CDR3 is TGCAGCGTTGAAGGGGACTCCTCTTCCGAGCAGTACTTC.

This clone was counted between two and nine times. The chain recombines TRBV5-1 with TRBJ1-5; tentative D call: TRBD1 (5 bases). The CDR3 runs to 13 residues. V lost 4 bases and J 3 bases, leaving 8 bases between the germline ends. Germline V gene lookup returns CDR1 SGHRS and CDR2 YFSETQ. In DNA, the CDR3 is TGCGCCAGCAGCCGGGGGGACAATCAGCCCCAGCATTTT. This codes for CASSRGDNQPQHF. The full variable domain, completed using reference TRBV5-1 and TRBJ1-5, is KAGVTQTPRYLIKTRGQQVTLSCSPISGHRSVSWYQQTPGQGLQFLFEYFSETQRNKGNFPGRFSGRQFSNSRSEMNVSTLELGDSALYLCASSRGDNQPQHFGDGTRLSIL.